What follows are 25 T cell receptor beta chains derived from one specimen sequenced in a study of blood T cell repertoires in COVID-19. The assay was immunoSEQ multiplex PCR, and TCRdb's table has in-frame clones only and misses some. Seen here are more than 300,000 clones, 88% observed once, and the top ten hold 1.2%. The sample comprised PBMCs or T cells enriched from blood (not recorded which). The receptors come from a woman between 18 and 29 years old who had recovered from COVID-19.

J is TRBJ2-7 and V is TRBV30; 9 nucleotides match TRBD1. V was pared by 5 bases and J by 5 bases, with 10 bases of the junction left unmatched. CDR3 length: 14 amino acids. In germline, CDR1 is GTSNPN, CDR2 SVGIG (reference sequence). CDR3 nucleotides: TGTGCCTGGGAAGGGGGACAGGGAGGCGACGAGCAGTACTTC. Encoded protein: CAWEGGQGGDEQYF.

The chain has TRBV6-6 and TRBJ1-1; 7 positions match TRBD1. Germline CDR1 is MNHNY and CDR2 is SVGAGI (reference sequence). The CDR3 covers 14 residues. V lost 7 bases to trimming and J lost 6 bases; unmatched junction nucleotides: 11. CDR3 loop: CASKQRGQKSEAFF. In DNA, the CDR3 is TGTGCCAGCAAACAAAGGGGGCAGAAGTCTGAAGCTTTCTTT.

The V gene is TRBV4-1, the J gene TRBJ2-7; TRBD2 matches at 14 bases. CDR3 length equals 20 residues. Looked up from germline, CDR1 is MGHRA and CDR2 is YSYEKL. V dropped 5 bases and J dropped 0; count of bases not matched to a gene: 15. The CDR3, as DNA: TGCGCCAGCAGCTCCCGCGGCAGCGGACTAGCGGGGGGCTCCTCCTACGAGCAGTACTTC. It yields the protein CASSSRGSGLAGGSSYEQYF.

The gene calls are TRBV5-4 and TRBJ2-5; D is perhaps TRBD2 (6 bases). Trimming pared 4 bases from V and 3 bases from J, leaving 19 bases between. The CDR3 is 16 residues long. Per germline, CDR1 SGHNT and CDR2 YYREEE (reference sequence). CDR3 DNA sequence: TGTGCCAGCAGCCGGGAGCTTACCCCGCGAAAAGAGACCCAGTACTTC. The encoded protein is CASSRELTPRKETQYF.

The V and J genes are TRBV2 and TRBJ1-1; D possibly corresponds to TRBD1 (6 bases). The CDR3 runs 13 residues. Trimming removed 6 bases at V and 4 bases at J, with 12 bases between. Germline values: CDR1 SNHLY, CDR2 FYNNEI. CDR3 protein: CASSGQIPTEAFF. DNA of the CDR3: TGTGCCAGCAGCGGACAGATTCCCACTGAAGCTTTCTTT.

The chain couples TRBV7-2 to TRBJ2-1; D unresolved. This CDR3 has 15 residues. The V end lost 2 bases, the J end lost 1 base, and 9 bases lay between the germline ends. Germline-derived CDR1 and CDR2 are SGHTA and FQGNSA. The CDR3 nucleotides read TGTGCCAGCAGCTTATACTCCCGATCCTACAATGAGCAGTTCTTC. As protein: CASSLYSRSYNEQFF.

V and J are TRBV10-3 and TRBJ1-1; D might be TRBD1 (5 bases). The CDR3 sequence is 14 residues long. Trimming took off 2 bases at V and 5 bases at J, with 12 bases between the two ends. Per the germline V gene, CDR1 is ENHRY and CDR2 is SYGVKD. The CDR3 DNA reads TGTGCCATCAGTGAGAAAAGGGGAGGAACTGAAGCTTTCTTT. Encoded protein: CAISEKRGGTEAFF.

This sequence joins TRBV7-6 and TRBJ2-7, with TRBD1 matching 8 bases. The junction had 8 bases not matched to a gene; V was cut back by 5 bases and J by 2 bases. This CDR3 is 15 amino acids long. CDR1 and CDR2 from the germline V gene are SGHVS and FNYEAQ. The CDR3: CASSIGTGGPYEQYF. DNA for the CDR3: TGTGCCAGCAGCATTGGGACAGGAGGTCCCTACGAGCAGTACTTC. The whole variable domain, filled in from reference TRBV7-6 and TRBJ2-7, reads GAGVSQSPRYKVTKRGQDVALRCDPISGHVSLYWYRQALGQGPEFLTYFNYEAQQDKSGLPNDRFSAERPEGSISTLTIQRTEQRDSAMYRCASSIGTGGPYEQYFGPGTRLTVT.

The rearrangement links TRBV12-3 or TRBV12-4 to TRBJ1-6; no firm D call. V was clipped by 2 bases and J by 8 bases, with 7 bases between them. This CDR3 spans 13 amino acids. The chain's CDR3 is CASSLMGDSPLHF. As DNA, the CDR3 is TGTGCCAGCAGTTTAATGGGCGATTCACCCCTCCACTTT.

The chain is built from TRBV24-1 and TRBJ2-7; maybe TRBD1 (6 bases). CDR3 length: 14 residues. Trimming took off 4 bases at V and 8 bases at J, with 17 bases between the two ends. Germline lookup yields CDR1 KGHDR and CDR2 SFDVKD. DNA for the CDR3: TGTGCCACCAGTGAGAGCGCACAGGGAAAGAAGCAGTACTTC. Its translation is CATSESAQGKKQYF.

The chain employs TRBV5-1 and TRBJ1-1; D not certain. The CDR3 loop spans 16 amino acids. From germline, CDR1 is SGHRS and CDR2 YFSETQ. V was clipped by 0 bases and J by 0 bases, with 12 bases between them. CDR3 coding DNA: TGCGCCAGCAGCTTGGCCGCAGGCTTGGTGAACACTGAAGCTTTCTTT. This translates into CASSLAAGLVNTEAFF.

The chain carries TRBV7-8 and TRBJ1-4, with 9 bases aligning to TRBD1. Losses at the gene ends were 2 bases for V and 3 bases for J; bases not matched to a gene: 4. In germline, CDR1 is SGHVS, CDR2 FQNEAQ. This CDR3 contains 16 residues. The DNA for the CDR3 is TGTGCCAGCAGCTTAAAACGGACAGGGGCTAATGAAAAACTGTTTTTT. Translation gives CASSLKRTGANEKLFF.

The chain has TRBV27 and TRBJ2-7, with 8 bases aligning to TRBD1. Germline V CDR1 and CDR2: MNHEY, SMNVEV (reference sequence). V shed 8 bases, J shed 2 bases, and the junction held 11 bases outside the gene matches. The CDR3 runs 15 residues. The CDR3 DNA is TGTGCCAGCGGAGTCCAGGACAGGGATCCCTACGAGCAGTACTTC. Its translation is CASGVQDRDPYEQYF.

This chain joins TRBV7-8 and TRBJ2-1; no definite D call. Germline assignment: CDR1 SGHVS and CDR2 FQNEAQ. V shed 0 bases and J shed 6 bases, with 3 bases lying between them. CDR3 length equals 12 residues. The CDR3: CASSLAINEQFF. The CDR3, as DNA: TGTGCCAGCAGCTTAGCTATCAATGAGCAGTTCTTC.

This chain joins TRBV6-5 and TRBJ1-1; 8 bases agree with TRBD1. V gave up 8 bases and J gave up 5 bases; unmatched junction bases: 7. Germline V gene sequence: CDR1 MNHEY, CDR2 SVGAGI. The CDR3 contains 13 residues. The CDR3 bases are TGTGCCAGCGGAGGACAGGGTGATACTGAAGCTTTCTTT. This sequence encodes CASGGQGDTEAFF.

Turning to this clone: The sample carries other DNA sequences with the same CDR3. The rearrangement links TRBV6-2 or TRBV6-3 to TRBJ2-3; 14 bases line up with TRBD2. This CDR3 spans 16 amino acids. Germline V gene lookup returns CDR1 MNHEY and CDR2 SVGEGT. Trimming removed 6 bases from V and 1 base from J; junction bases left unmatched: 3. The CDR3 region has the DNA TGTGCCAGCAGCTTGACTAGCGGGGGGGGCACAGATACGCAGTATTTT. It specifies CASSLTSGGGTDTQYF.

The rearrangement uses TRBV6-2 or TRBV6-3 and TRBJ2-2, with TRBD2 as a possible D gene (6 bases). The CDR3 runs 14 residues. Germline V CDR1 and CDR2: MNHEY, SVGEGT. Trimming removed 0 bases at V and 6 bases at J, with 8 bases between. CDR3 sequence (DNA): TGTGCCAGCAGTTACTCGACTAGTCCCGGGGAGCTGTTTTTT. Protein: CASSYSTSPGELFF.

The chain carries TRBV5-8 and TRBJ2-7; D is perhaps TRBD2 (7 bases). Germline CDR1 SGHTS, CDR2 YDEGEE. V was shortened by 2 bases and J by 5 bases, with 17 bases between the two germline ends. CDR3 length: 15 residues. This CDR3 reads CASSFPRGGRDEQYF. The CDR3 DNA reads as TGTGCCAGCAGCTTCCCGAGGGGGGGCCGCGACGAGCAGTACTTC. The full variable domain, in which reference TRBV5-8 and TRBJ2-7 provide the parts outside the CDR3, is EAGVTQSPTHLIKTRGQQATLRCSPISGHTSVYWYQQALGLGLQFLLWYDEGEERNRGNFPPRFSGRQFPNYSSELNVNALELEDSALYLCASSFPRGGRDEQYFGPGTRLTVT.

V is TRBV7-2 and J is TRBJ2-1, with 10 nucleotides matching TRBD2. With V trimmed by 1 base and J by 6 bases, 9 bases remained unmatched. The germline V gene encodes CDR1 SGHTA and CDR2 FQGNSA. The CDR3 covers 17 residues. In DNA form, the CDR3 reads TGTGCCAGCAGCTTAGATTTCGGGACTAGCGTTATCAATGAGCAGTTCTTC. Its translation: CASSLDFGTSVINEQFF.

This sequence joins TRBV6-4 and TRBJ1-1; tentative D call: TRBD1 (6 bases). V shed 2 bases and J shed 2 bases, with 12 bases lying between them. Germline-derived CDR1 and CDR2 are MRHNA and SNTAGT. The CDR3 contains 15 residues. The CDR3 sequence is CASSDDRRINTEAFF. In DNA, the CDR3 is TGTGCCAGCAGTGACGACAGGAGAATAAACACTGAAGCTTTCTTT.

This chain uses TRBV19 with TRBJ1-6, with 10 bases identical to TRBD1. Germline-derived CDR1 and CDR2 are LNHDA and SQIVND (reference sequence). The CDR3 runs 13 residues. V was pared by 6 bases and J by 13 bases, with 6 bases of the junction left unmatched. The CDR3 loop reads CASSLGQGSPLHF. CDR3 DNA sequence: TGTGCCAGTAGCCTGGGACAGGGGTCTCCCCTCCACTTT.

Only a few counts were recorded for this clone. The CDR3 DNA is TGTGCCAGCAGCGTAGATCGACAGACCAGTAATGAAAAACTGTTTTTT. Its translation: CASSVDRQTSNEKLFF. The rearrangement uses TRBV9 and TRBJ1-4; tentatively, D is TRBD1 (5 bases). The CDR3 totals 16 residues. Germline CDR1 is SGDLS and CDR2 is YYNGEE. V dropped 0 bases and J dropped 4 bases, with 13 bases sitting between them.

The rearrangement links TRBV7-2 to TRBJ2-4; 14 nucleotides match TRBD2. Germline CDR1 is SGHTA and CDR2 is FQGNSA. The CDR3 runs to 18 residues. With 3 bases clipped from V and 2 bases from J, the junction kept 6 bases outside the gene matches. CDR3 loop: CASSLGLAGVQTKNIQYF. The CDR3 nucleotides read TGTGCCAGCAGCTTGGGACTAGCGGGGGTGCAAACCAAAAACATTCAGTACTTC.

V usage is TRBV5-4 and J usage is TRBJ2-3; TRBD2 matches 8 bases. Unmatched junction bases numbered 12, after V lost 0 bases and J lost 6 bases. The CDR3 contains 17 residues. Germline V gives CDR1 SGHNT, CDR2 YYREEE (reference sequence). CDR3 sequence (DNA): TGTGCCAGCAGCTTGGAACGGGGGGGCCTGAGTTCGGATACGCAGTATTTT. Translated: CASSLERGGLSSDTQYF. Complete variable domain (other parts from reference TRBV5-4 and TRBJ2-3): ETGVTQSPTHLIKTRGQQVTLRCSSQSGHNTVSWYQQALGQGPQFIFQYYREEENGRGNFPPRFSGLQFPNYSSELNVNALELDDSALYLCASSLERGGLSSDTQYFGPGTRLTVL.

This clone was detected a few times. The rearrangement uses TRBV18 and TRBJ1-6; 8 nucleotides line up with TRBD1. The CDR3 extends over 16 amino acids. Germline lookup yields CDR1 KGHSH and CDR2 LQKENI. V shed 5 bases, J shed 7 bases, and the junction held 10 bases outside the gene matches. CDR3 amino acids: CASSSGRTGTNSPLHF. The DNA for the CDR3 is TGTGCCAGCTCATCAGGTCGGACAGGGACAAATTCACCCCTCCACTTT.